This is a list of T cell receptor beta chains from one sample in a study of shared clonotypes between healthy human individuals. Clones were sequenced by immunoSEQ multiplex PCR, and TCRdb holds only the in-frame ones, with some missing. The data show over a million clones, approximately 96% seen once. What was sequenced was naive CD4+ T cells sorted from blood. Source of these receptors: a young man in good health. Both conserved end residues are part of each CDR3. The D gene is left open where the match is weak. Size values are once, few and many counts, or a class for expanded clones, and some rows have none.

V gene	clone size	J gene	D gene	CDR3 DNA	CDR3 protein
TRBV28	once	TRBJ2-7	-	TGTGCCAGCTTTGGACTACCCTCCGGGGACGAGCAGTACTTC	CASFGLPSGDEQYF
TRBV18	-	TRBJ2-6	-	TGTGCCAGCTCCATCTCCTCTGGGGCCAACGTCCTGACTTTC	CASSISSGANVLTF
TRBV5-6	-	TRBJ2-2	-	TGTGCCAGCAGCAATAGACGACCCGGGGAGCTGTTTTTT	CASSNRRPGELFF
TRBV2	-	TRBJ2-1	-	TGTGCCAGCAGTGAAGTTCATTTGCAGTTCTTC	CASSEVHLQFF
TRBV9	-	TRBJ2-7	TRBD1	TGTGCCAGCAGCGCGGGACAGGGGCTCTACGAGCAGTACTTC	CASSAGQGLYEQYF
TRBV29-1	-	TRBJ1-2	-	TGCAGCGTCCGAAGTGGGATATATGGCTACACCTTC	CSVRSGIYGYTF
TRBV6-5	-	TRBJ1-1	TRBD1	TGTGCCAGCAGGCCTGGACAGGTGAACACTGAAGCTTTCTTT	CASRPGQVNTEAFF
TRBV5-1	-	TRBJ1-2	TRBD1	TGCGCCAGCAGCTTGGCCGGGACAGGGTCTGGCTATGGCTACACCTTC	CASSLAGTGSGYGYTF
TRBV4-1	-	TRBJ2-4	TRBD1	TGCGCCAGCAGCCATCTTGGTCGGACAGGAGCCAAAAACATTCAGTACTTC	CASSHLGRTGAKNIQYF
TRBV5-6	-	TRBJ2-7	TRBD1	TGTGCCAGCAGCTTGCGCGGGACGGACAGGGAGAAGGACTACGAGCAGTACTTC	CASSLRGTDREKDYEQYF
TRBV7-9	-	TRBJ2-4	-	TGTGCCAGCAGCCGGGCCGTAAGCGGGTCAAGCGGAAACATTCAGTACTTC	CASSRAVSGSSGNIQYF
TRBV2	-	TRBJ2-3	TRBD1	TGTGCCAGCCGGATGGAACAGGGGTTGTCCACAGATACGCAGTATTTT	CASRMEQGLSTDTQYF
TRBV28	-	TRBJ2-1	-	TGTGCCAGCAGCTACACACCAAACTCCTACAATGAGCAGTTCTTC	CASSYTPNSYNEQFF
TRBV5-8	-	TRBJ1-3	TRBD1	TGTGCCAGCAGCACCGGACAGGGTGATGGGTTACGCGGAAACACCATATATTTT	CASSTGQGDGLRGNTIYF
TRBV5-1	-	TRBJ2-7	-	TGCGCCAGCAGCTTGGGGGACGTAACCTACGAGCAGTACTTC	CASSLGDVTYEQYF